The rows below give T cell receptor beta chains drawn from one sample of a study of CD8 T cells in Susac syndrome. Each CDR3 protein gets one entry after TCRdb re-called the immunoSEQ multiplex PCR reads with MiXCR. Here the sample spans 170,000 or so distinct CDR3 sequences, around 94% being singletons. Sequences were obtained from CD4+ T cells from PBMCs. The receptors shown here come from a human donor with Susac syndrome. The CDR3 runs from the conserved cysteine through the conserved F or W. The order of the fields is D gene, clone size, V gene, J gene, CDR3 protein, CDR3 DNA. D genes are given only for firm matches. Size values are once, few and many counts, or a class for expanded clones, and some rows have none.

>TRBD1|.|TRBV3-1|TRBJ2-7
CASSRQGAKEQYF
TGTGCCAGCAGCCGACAGGGGGCAAAGGAGCAGTACTTC
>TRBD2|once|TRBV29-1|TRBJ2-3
CSVAFSGMTDTQYF
TGCAGCGTGGCCTTTAGCGGGATGACAGATACGCAGTATTTT
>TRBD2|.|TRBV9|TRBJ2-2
CASSVAAGEYTGELFF
TGTGCCAGCAGCGTAGCAGCGGGGGAATACACCGGGGAGCTGTTTTTT
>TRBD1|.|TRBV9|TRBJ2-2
CASSTPGTGRTGELFF
TGTGCCAGCAGCACCCCCGGGACAGGGCGCACCGGGGAGCTGTTTTTT
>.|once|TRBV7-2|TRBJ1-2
CASSPAWTVNYGYTF
TGTGCCAGCAGCCCCGCCTGGACAGTGAACTATGGCTACACCTTC
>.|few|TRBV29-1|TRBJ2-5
CSVVRARETQYF
TGCAGCGTTGTGAGGGCACGTGAGACCCAGTACTTC
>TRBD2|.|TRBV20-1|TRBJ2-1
CSAPPSGGNNEQFF
TGCAGTGCTCCTCCTAGCGGGGGAAACAATGAGCAGTTCTTC
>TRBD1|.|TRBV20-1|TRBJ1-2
CSAQGQSNYGYTF
TGCAGTGCGCAGGGACAGTCTAACTATGGCTACACCTTC
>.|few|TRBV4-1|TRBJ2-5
CASSRDRNQETQYF
TGCGCCAGCAGCCGCGACAGGAACCAAGAGACCCAGTACTTC
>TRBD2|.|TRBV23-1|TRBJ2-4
CASSQSGGRTSKNIQYF
TGCGCCAGCAGTCAATCGGGAGGGAGGACGTCCAAAAACATTCAGTACTTC
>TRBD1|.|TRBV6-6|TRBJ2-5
CASSQGDRGAETQYF
TGTGCCAGCAGTCAAGGGGACAGGGGAGCAGAGACCCAGTACTTC
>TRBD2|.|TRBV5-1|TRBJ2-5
CASSSGTSGGYQETQYF
TGCGCCAGCAGCTCCGGGACTAGCGGGGGGTACCAAGAGACCCAGTACTTC
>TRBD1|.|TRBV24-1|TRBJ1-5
CATTTQGGISNQPQHF
TGTGCCACCACGACCCAGGGGGGAATTAGCAATCAGCCCCAGCATTTT
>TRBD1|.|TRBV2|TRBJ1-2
CASSEEGQGGYTF
TGTGCCAGCAGTGAAGAGGGACAGGGGGGCTACACCTTC
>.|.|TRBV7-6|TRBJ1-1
CASKKDLNTEAFF
TGTGCCAGCAAGAAAGACCTCAACACTGAAGCTTTCTTT